These T cell receptor beta chains were read from a single sample in a study of human T cells and chemical hapten exposure. One entry per CDR3 protein results from TCRdb running MiXCR on the RACE reads. This sample has tens of thousands of distinct CDR3 sequences, with roughly 9.2% found just once. Sequencing was performed on whole blood, taken in connection with sensitization to the hapten diphenylcyclopropenone (DPC). The origin of the receptors is a woman between 40 and 55 years old with alopecia areata. Some clones in this sample may be carry-over from other donors' samples. CDR3s include the opening cysteine and the closing phenylalanine or tryptophan. The D gene is left open where the match is weak. Clone size appears in some rows only: once, few, many, or a class for an expanded clone.

size	V	J	D	CDR3	DNA
many	TRBV20-1	TRBJ2-3	-	CSARDKDSRTDTQYF	TGCAGTGCTAGAGATAAGGACAGTCGCACAGATACGCAGTATTTT
many	TRBV6-6	TRBJ1-4	TRBD1	CASSWTGVNNEKLFF	TGTGCCAGCAGTTGGACAGGGGTAAATAATGAAAAACTGTTTTTT
-	TRBV28	TRBJ2-7	-	CASSLESEQYF	TGTGCCAGCAGCCTTGAAAGTGAGCAGTACTTC
few	TRBV20-1	TRBJ1-1	-	CSVAGAGQPEAFF	TGCAGTGTTGCAGGAGCCGGGCAACCTGAAGCTTTCTTT
-	TRBV12-3/TRBV12-4	TRBJ2-5	-	CASSLLSSKTQYF	TGTGCCAGCAGTTTACTTAGTTCGAAGACCCAGTACTTC
few	TRBV6-2/TRBV6-3	TRBJ1-4	-	CASSPAIGGSLEKLFF	TGTGCCAGCAGCCCAGCCATCGGGGGATCCCTTGAAAAACTGTTTTTT
many	TRBV5-6	TRBJ2-7	TRBD1	CASSPSDRVVSYEQYF	TGTGCCAGCAGCCCCTCGGACAGGGTCGTCTCCTACGAGCAGTACTTC
many	TRBV7-2	TRBJ1-5	-	CASSPNEGAGSQPQHF	TGTGCCAGCAGCCCAAACGAAGGGGCTGGGTCTCAGCCCCAGCATTTT
-	TRBV6-5	TRBJ2-4	-	CASKGPGENIQYF	TGTGCCAGCAAGGGACCGGGGGAAAACATTCAGTACTTC
many	TRBV7-9	TRBJ2-5	TRBD2	CASSWGLAAETQYF	TGTGCCAGCAGCTGGGGACTAGCGGCGGAGACCCAGTACTTC
few	TRBV6-1	TRBJ2-5	-	CASRPLGAAPETQYF	TGTGCCAGCAGACCACTGGGAGCGGCCCCGGAGACCCAGTACTTC
many	TRBV6-4	TRBJ2-3	TRBD1	CASSAGTGGADTQYF	TGTGCCAGCAGTGCCGGGACAGGAGGGGCAGATACGCAGTATTTT
many	TRBV5-1	TRBJ1-4	-	CASSPRQALLTNEKLFF	TGCGCCAGCAGCCCTAGGCAGGCGTTACTAACTAATGAAAAACTGTTTTTT
-	TRBV6-5	TRBJ2-7	-	CASTSNQATRQYF	TGTGCCAGCACTAGCAATCAGGCGACCCGGCAGTACTTC
-	TRBV10-3	TRBJ2-5	-	CASAPIADGSGTQYF	TGTGCCTCGGCCCCCATTGCGGACGGGTCGGGGACCCAGTACTTC
many	TRBV12-3/TRBV12-4	TRBJ1-6	-	CASSFTGNNSPLHF	TGTGCCAGCAGTTTCACGGGGAACAATTCACCCCTCCACTTT
many	TRBV6-2/TRBV6-3	TRBJ2-2	-	CASSYSELRRGELFF	TGTGCCAGCAGTTACTCGGAGTTAAGGCGGGGGGAGCTGTTTTTT
few	TRBV24-1	TRBJ2-1	-	CATSEAGPRYNEQFF	TGTGCCACCAGTGAGGCGGGCCCCAGATACAATGAGCAGTTCTTC
-	TRBV2	TRBJ2-7	-	CASTMRGSYEQYF	TGTGCCAGCACCATGCGGGGCTCCTACGAGCAGTACTTC
-	TRBV28	TRBJ2-5	-	CASRAPQGYQETQYF	TGTGCCAGCAGGGCACCGCAGGGGTACCAAGAGACCCAGTACTTC